These T cell receptor beta chains were read from a single sample in a study of Graves' ophthalmopathy and Graves' hyperthyroidism. From the multiplex PCR reads, TCRdb called clonotypes with MiXCR, one entry per CDR3 protein. This sample has 200,000 to 250,000 distinct CDR3 sequences, with roughly 21% found just once. Sequenced: peripheral blood. These receptors were collected from a woman aged 50 to 60 with Graves' ophthalmopathy. CDR3s include the opening cysteine and the closing phenylalanine or tryptophan. The D gene is left open where the match is weak. Expanded clones are given a class, and other clones once, few, many or no size at all.

size: many; D: .; V: TRBV4-1; J: TRBJ1-1; length: 15; DNA: TGCGCCAGCAGCCAAGAGCAATGGTTGAACACTGAAGCTTTCTTT; CDR3: CASSQEQWLNTEAFF
size: many; D: .; V: TRBV5-1; J: TRBJ2-7; length: 13; DNA: TGCGCCAGCAGCCGCGGGTACTCTTGGGAGCAGTACTTC; CDR3: CASSRGYSWEQYF
size: many; D: .; V: TRBV7-2; J: TRBJ1-2; length: 15; DNA: TGTGCCAGCAGCTTTTACATAAGGAATCGAATCGGCTACACCTTC; CDR3: CASSFYIRNRIGYTF
size: many; D: TRBD1; V: TRBV19; J: TRBJ2-5; length: 16; DNA: TGTGCCAGTAGTATAGGAGGGGCAGGGGGAGCGGAGACCCAGTACTTC; CDR3: CASSIGGAGGAETQYF
size: many; D: .; V: TRBV5-1; J: TRBJ1-2; length: 13; DNA: TGCGCCAGCAGCTTGGCCAGGCAGTATGGCTACACCTTC; CDR3: CASSLARQYGYTF
size: many; D: .; V: TRBV29-1; J: TRBJ2-5; length: 13; DNA: TGCAGCGTCGGGGGTGGGGGCGGAGACCCAGTGAACTTC; CDR3: CSVGGGGGDPVNF
size: many; D: .; V: TRBV6-2/TRBV6-3; J: TRBJ2-6; length: 15; DNA: TGTGCCAGCAGCACAAGTCGGGCTGGGGCCAACGTCCTGACTTTC; CDR3: CASSTSRAGANVLTF
size: few; D: .; V: TRBV27; J: TRBJ2-5; length: 15; DNA: TGTGCCAGCAGTTTATACGGGCAGGCTCAAGAGACCCAGTACTTC; CDR3: CASSLYGQAQETQYF
size: .; D: .; V: TRBV6-1; J: TRBJ2-5; length: 13; DNA: TGTGCCAGCAGTGAACAGGCTGGGGGGACCCAGTACTTC; CDR3: CASSEQAGGTQYF
size: once; D: .; V: TRBV6-2/TRBV6-3; J: TRBJ1-6; length: 14; DNA: TGTGCCAGCAGTTACGTCAGGGGTTATTCACCCCTCCACTTT; CDR3: CASSYVRGYSPLHF
size: .; D: .; V: TRBV7-9; J: TRBJ1-2; length: 15; DNA: TGTGCCAGCAGTACTCAGGGACGGCCGAACTATGGCTACACCTTC; CDR3: CASSTQGRPNYGYTF
size: many; D: TRBD1; V: TRBV6-2/TRBV6-3; J: TRBJ1-5; length: 14; DNA: TGTGCCAGCAGTTATGGGACAGGGTATCAGCCCCAGCATTTT; CDR3: CASSYGTGYQPQHF
size: .; D: .; V: TRBV6-5; J: TRBJ1-1; length: 13; DNA: TGTGCCAGCAGTTACGGGGGGGAGACTGAAGCTTTCTTT; CDR3: CASSYGGETEAFF
size: many; D: .; V: TRBV6-6; J: TRBJ2-5; length: 17; DNA: TGTGCCAGCAGCGGGCCGTGGGGGATAGGGGAGGAAGAGACCCAGTACTTC; CDR3: CASSGPWGIGEEETQYF
size: many; D: .; V: TRBV12-3/TRBV12-4; J: TRBJ1-1; length: 13; DNA: TGTGCCAGCACCATTTCCCTACGCACTGAAGCTTTCTTT; CDR3: CASTISLRTEAFF
size: .; D: .; V: TRBV20-1; J: TRBJ2-7; length: 14; DNA: TGCAGTGCAAAAACCCCGGGAATAATCGACGAGCAGTACTTC; CDR3: CSAKTPGIIDEQYF
size: .; D: .; V: TRBV28; J: TRBJ1-5; length: 16; DNA: TGTGCCAGCAGTCCTTCCGGAGTCTATAGCAATCAGCCCCAGCATTTT; CDR3: CASSPSGVYSNQPQHF
size: many; D: .; V: TRBV6-1; J: TRBJ1-2; length: 14; DNA: TGTGCCAGCAGTGTCTCGTGGGGGCCAAGTGGCTACACCTTC; CDR3: CASSVSWGPSGYTF
size: .; D: .; V: TRBV2; J: TRBJ1-5; length: 13; DNA: TGTGCCAGCAGTGGGACTGGACTAGAGCCCCAGCATTTT; CDR3: CASSGTGLEPQHF
size: .; D: TRBD1; V: TRBV6-1; J: TRBJ1-5; length: 14; DNA: TGTGCCAGCAGTGATCAGGGGGCGAGTCAGCCCCAGCATTTT; CDR3: CASSDQGASQPQHF
size: many; D: .; V: TRBV5-5; J: TRBJ1-6; length: 13; DNA: TGTGCCAGCGGGGGACGCTTTAATTCACCCCTCCACTTT; CDR3: CASGGRFNSPLHF
size: few; D: TRBD2; V: TRBV6-5; J: TRBJ2-1; length: 14; DNA: TGTGCCAGCAGTTACCCGAGCGGGAGTTATGAGCAGTTCTTC; CDR3: CASSYPSGSYEQFF
size: many; D: .; V: TRBV11-2; J: TRBJ2-5; length: 10; DNA: TGTGCCAGCAGTCGAAAGACCCAGTACTTC; CDR3: CASSRKTQYF
size: few; D: .; V: TRBV30; J: TRBJ1-3; length: 17; DNA: TGTGCCTGGAGGGAAGAAGTCGGGGGAACTCCGGGAAACACCATATATTTT; CDR3: CAWREEVGGTPGNTIYF
size: many; D: TRBD1; V: TRBV7-3; J: TRBJ2-2; length: 16; DNA: TGTGCCAGCAGCATCGGAGGACAGGGGAACACCGGGGAGCTGTTTTTT; CDR3: CASSIGGQGNTGELFF
size: .; D: TRBD1; V: TRBV24-1; J: TRBJ2-6; length: 18; DNA: TGTGCCACCAGTGATCCGGGACAGGGTATAACTGGGGCCAACGTCCTGACTTTC; CDR3: CATSDPGQGITGANVLTF
size: many; D: .; V: TRBV20-1; J: TRBJ2-7; length: 12; DNA: TGCAGTGCTAGCCAACAGGGCTACGAGCAGTACTTC; CDR3: CSASQQGYEQYF
size: many; D: TRBD2; V: TRBV7-2; J: TRBJ2-7; length: 15; DNA: TGTGCCAGCAGCTCAGTAGCGGGAATTTCCTACGAGCAGTACTTC; CDR3: CASSSVAGISYEQYF
size: .; D: TRBD1; V: TRBV12-3/TRBV12-4; J: TRBJ1-5; length: 16; DNA: TGTGCCAGCAGTTTAGTGTCAGGGGGCGAAGGTCAGCCCCAGCATTTT; CDR3: CASSLVSGGEGQPQHF
size: .; D: .; V: TRBV6-1; J: TRBJ2-7; length: 14; DNA: TGTGCCAGCAGAAAACTACAAGGCTCCTACGAGCAGTACTTC; CDR3: CASRKLQGSYEQYF
size: few; D: TRBD1; V: TRBV6-1; J: TRBJ2-7; length: 14; DNA: TGTGCCAGCAGCGCCGAGACAGGGGCCTCCGAGCAGTACTTC; CDR3: CASSAETGASEQYF
size: many; D: .; V: TRBV24-1; J: TRBJ1-5; length: 13; DNA: TGTGCCACCCGCGGTTCGGGCGATCAGCCCCAGCATTTT; CDR3: CATRGSGDQPQHF
size: .; D: .; V: TRBV5-1; J: TRBJ1-6; length: 17; DNA: TGCGCCAGCAGCCCTGATGCGCGGAGCTCCTATAATTCACCCCTCCACTTT; CDR3: CASSPDARSSYNSPLHF
size: many; D: TRBD1; V: TRBV19; J: TRBJ2-7; length: 14; DNA: TGTGCCAGCAGAGGGACAGGGGGAACCTACGAGCAGTACTTC; CDR3: CASRGTGGTYEQYF
size: .; D: TRBD2; V: TRBV12-3/TRBV12-4; J: TRBJ2-5; length: 15; DNA: TGTGCCAGCACTAGGGCCGGGACTAGCAGGGAGACCCAGTACTTC; CDR3: CASTRAGTSRETQYF
size: many; D: TRBD1; V: TRBV7-6; J: TRBJ1-1; length: 13; DNA: TGTGCCAGCAGCTCGGGACAGTCCTCTGAAGCTTTCTTT; CDR3: CASSSGQSSEAFF
size: few; D: TRBD1; V: TRBV11-2; J: TRBJ2-7; length: 17; DNA: TGTGCCAGCAGCTTAATGCCACAGGGGACCAGCTCCTACGAGCAGTACTTC; CDR3: CASSLMPQGTSSYEQYF
size: many; D: TRBD1; V: TRBV6-5; J: TRBJ2-6; length: 16; DNA: TGTGCCAGCAGTATACAGACAGGGTCTGGGGCCAACGTCCTGACTTTC; CDR3: CASSIQTGSGANVLTF
size: many; D: TRBD1; V: TRBV6-5; J: TRBJ2-7; length: 11; DNA: TGTGCCAGCAGGACAGGGCCCGAGCAGTACTTC; CDR3: CASRTGPEQYF
size: medium-sized; D: .; V: TRBV9; J: TRBJ2-7; length: 15; DNA: TGTGCCAGCAGCGTAGAATTTCAGCCGATCTACGAGCAGTACTTC; CDR3: CASSVEFQPIYEQYF
size: many; D: TRBD2; V: TRBV7-9; J: TRBJ2-7; length: 15; DNA: TGTGCCAGCAGGGCTGCCGGGACTAGAGGTGCCGAGCAGTACTTC; CDR3: CASRAAGTRGAEQYF
size: many; D: .; V: TRBV7-3; J: TRBJ2-5; length: 16; DNA: TGTGCCAGCAGCTTAATGGGAGGGGGCAGAGGAGAGACCCAGTACTTC; CDR3: CASSLMGGGRGETQYF
size: many; D: .; V: TRBV5-1; J: TRBJ2-6; length: 14; DNA: TGCGCCAGCAGAGAATGGGGTGGGGCCAACGTCCTGACTTTC; CDR3: CASREWGGANVLTF
size: many; D: .; V: TRBV29-1; J: TRBJ1-1; length: 11; DNA: TGCAGCGTTGAGGGGGTCACTGAAGCTTTCTTT; CDR3: CSVEGVTEAFF
size: .; D: .; V: TRBV20-1; J: TRBJ1-2; length: 12; DNA: TGCAGCAATACCCAGGGTTCGAGTGGCTACACCTTC; CDR3: CSNTQGSSGYTF
size: .; D: .; V: TRBV12-3/TRBV12-4; J: TRBJ1-5; length: 11; DNA: TGTGCCAGCAGCCGGGGGAGGGCCCAGCATTTT; CDR3: CASSRGRAQHF